The 8 T cell receptor beta chains listed next were all sequenced from one sample in a study of early T cells in non-severe SARS-CoV-2 infection. In TCRdb, the 5' RACE reads were re-called with MiXCR into one record per CDR3 protein. The sample shows over 75,000 distinct CDR3 sequences, approximately 13% of them seen only once. The material sequenced was whole blood. These receptors all come from an adult who was a healthcare worker with PCR-confirmed SARS-CoV-2 infection or an uninfected control (not recorded which).

This clonotype was seen only a few times. V gene TRBV29-1 combines with J gene TRBJ1-2, with D perhaps matching TRBD1 (5 bases). Germline CDR1 reads SQVTM; CDR2 reads ANQGSEA. Trimming took off 7 bases at V and 8 bases at J, with 17 bases between the two ends. The length of the CDR3 is 12 residues. The DNA for the CDR3 is TGCAGCGCCTTTGTCCCAGGGAGGGGCTACACCTTC. Translating it yields CSAFVPGRGYTF.

The table lists this clonotype with a few counts. The chain has TRBV7-8 and TRBJ1-2; a possible D gene is TRBD1 (5 bases). The length of the CDR3 is 15 residues. V was trimmed by 4 bases and J by 2 bases, leaving 14 bases between them. Germline CDR1 is SGHVS and CDR2 is FQNEAQ. CDR3 nucleotides: TGTGCCAGCAGCTCCCTATTGGGGCCGAACTATGGCTACACCTTC. Protein: CASSSLLGPNYGYTF.

The table lists this clonotype with a few counts. V and J are TRBV28 and TRBJ1-5; tentatively, D is TRBD1 (5 bases). V was pared by 7 bases and J by 5 bases, with 12 bases between. The length of the CDR3 is 13 residues. CDR1 is MDHEN, CDR2 SYDVKM, per germline. CDR3 loop: CASTGTYHQPQHF. The CDR3 bases are TGTGCCAGCACAGGGACTTATCATCAGCCCCAGCATTTT.

This clonotype was observed many times. Compared with germline, one end of the junction differs, possibly owing to a read error. V is TRBV7-7 and J is TRBJ2-3; D may be TRBD1 (5 bases). CDR3 length equals 15 residues. In germline, CDR1 is SSHAT, CDR2 FNYEAQ (reference sequence). Here the CDR3 DNA reads TGTGCTAGCAGCTTAGATGGGGCTAGCACAGATACGCAGTATTTT. As protein: CASSLDGASTDTQYF.

This clonotype was detected once. V and J are TRBV3-1 and TRBJ2-5, with D tentatively TRBD1 (5 bases). This CDR3 contains 14 residues. The V end was cut by 3 bases, the J end by 5 bases, with 13 bases between. Germline V gene sequence: CDR1 LGHDT, CDR2 YNNKEL (reference sequence). CDR3 nucleotides: TGTGCCAGCAGCCAGGACACCTCTGGGGAGACCCAGTACTTC. The encoded protein is CASSQDTSGETQYF.

The sample holds a few counts of this clonotype. The chain uses TRBV7-9 and TRBJ2-2, with 8 nucleotides matching TRBD2. After removal of 4 bases from V and 9 bases from J, the junction contained 25 bases not matched to a gene. The CDR3 has 20 amino acids. Germline loops: CDR1 SEHNR, CDR2 FQNEAQ (reference sequence). The CDR3 nucleotides are TGTGCCAGCAGCTCGAGAGACGGGGGCGAACTAGCGGTCCCTAGCCGGGAGCTGTTTTTT. It yields the protein CASSSRDGGELAVPSRELFF.

This sequence joins TRBV7-9 and TRBJ1-4; TRBD1 agrees at 9 bases. This CDR3 contains 12 residues. The ends lost 5 bases at V and 17 bases at J; junction bases unmatched: 9. Per germline, CDR1 SEHNR and CDR2 FQNEAQ (reference sequence). The CDR3 bases are TGTGCCAGCAGCGTGGACAGGGGCCGAGGCTTTTTT. This sequence encodes CASSVDRGRGFF.

This chain joins TRBV7-9 and TRBJ2-1; 7 bases are shared with TRBD1. The germline V gene has CDR1 SEHNR and CDR2 FQNEAQ (reference sequence). This CDR3 region has 15 residues. The V and J ends lost 5 bases and 3 bases, in that order; junction bases with no gene match: 7. The CDR3 DNA follows: TGTGCCAGCAGCGCGGCCGGGACAGACTACAATGAGCAGTTCTTC. It translates to CASSAAGTDYNEQFF.